Listed here is a single T cell receptor (beta chain). CDR1 MDHEN and CDR2 SYDVKM come from the germline V gene. This CDR3 is built from 15 residues. The sample comes from a study of cytomegalovirus exposure and HLA in healthy donors. Both 60 Vbeta primers and 13 Jbeta primers went into the PCR. Using immunoSEQ multiplex PCR, the repertoire was profiled, and TCRdb retains in-frame clones only, with some absent. The data contain approximately 110,000 clones, 79% of them singletons. What was sequenced was PBMCs. The TCR comes from a woman in her 40s in good health and CMV-seronegative. The rearrangement joins TRBV28 to TRBJ2-5; 7 positions agree with TRBD1. The assigned J gene may be wrong: the sequence end matches TRBJ2-7 better. The CDR3: CASSLDGTDPYEQYF. CDR3 nucleotide sequence: TGTGCCAGCAGTTTAGACGGGACAGACCCCTACGAGCAGTACTTC.